This T cell receptor (beta chain) was profiled in a study of blood T cell repertoires in COVID-19 (TCRdb year 2020). Some background on the complete study: Samples covering the acute and convalescent phases of COVID-19 were provided by collaborators in the United States, Italy and Spain. A de-identified subject ID, COVID-19 status, age in years and sex were almost always included in the sample metadata. Samples were obtained from the ongoing ImmuneRACE study (first 160 participants) and from 1,000 to 1,500 subjects provided by 6 global collaborators. The dataset comprised deeply sampled blood TCRbeta repertoires from subjects exposed to, actively infected with, or recovered from COVID-19. The repertoires were released in a freely available public database meant as a resource for research on the immune response to SARS-CoV-2. The material from the prospective study consisted of cDNA or gDNA derived from T cells, B-cell-depleted T cells, or PBMCs. Where available, HLA class I and class II types were obtained from metadata supplied by the sample provider rather than from assay-based typing.

There are 14 amino acids in the CDR3, from cysteine to phenylalanine inclusive. Only the CDR3 DNA is retained, 42 bases long and in frame from the first base. CDR1 and CDR2 are read off the germline V gene (reference sequence) as GTSNPN and SVGIG. Trimming accounts for 2 bases at V and 2 bases at J, while the number of junction bases matched to no gene is 4. Participants in the prospective study were enrolled through a virtual design, were aged roughly 18 to 90 years, and lived in roughly 24 United States geographic areas. Cohort assignment in the prospective study relied on participant-reported clinical history from a screening survey and a study questionnaire. Mobile phlebotomists in the prospective study collected whole blood, serum and a nasopharyngeal or oropharyngeal swab from every participant. Over a 2-month period, participants in the prospective study had the option of providing additional blood draws and questionnaires. Before DNA extraction, blood samples from the prospective study were shipped at room temperature or frozen.

General conclusions and limits of the study: How much clinical and demographic metadata was included differed by source and by participant, and the metadata was provided uncurated.

As for this clone: Its specific antigen is unknown. The sample holds no much larger clone one base away, and base qualities are not on file. This CDR3 is also generated by other DNA sequences in the sample.

The immunoSEQ Assay, a bias-controlled multiplex PCR, was used to amplify TCRbeta CDR3 regions from genomic DNA. The published analysis was carried out like this. The number of nucleated cells in each sample was estimated by amplification of reference gene primers within the assay. Sequence reads were collapsed and filtered to measure the absolute abundance of every unique TCRbeta CDR3 rearrangement. For each sample, productive Simpson clonality was calculated by taking the square root of Simpson's diversity index across productive rearrangements. TCRdb provides this immuneACCESS table in a form limited to in-frame rearrangements. Some clones are lacking; in checked studies, under half of them reflect an unresolved V gene, and why the rest are absent is not known. V, J and clone size are those of that table, while D and trimming were read from the DNA. This sample has 140,000 to 150,000 clones in its table, and around 87% of those were observed once. Of the sample, approximately 1.2% falls within the top ten clones.

Source material: PBMCs or T cells enriched from blood (not recorded which). The V and J genes are TRBV30 and TRBJ2-5, and 8 junction bases match TRBD1. This sequence originates from a woman in her twenties or thirties with acute COVID-19. In nucleotide form, the sequence is TGTGCCTGGAGTCGAGGGACAGGACAAGAGACCCAGTACTTC. This yields the protein CAWSRGTGQETQYF.